This entry lists 11 T cell receptor beta chains sequenced from one sample in a study of OX40 agonist ivuxolimab in advanced cancers. Clones were sequenced by immunoSEQ multiplex PCR, and TCRdb holds only the in-frame ones, with some missing. The sample records under 70,000 clones, approximately 85% being singletons. Material: CD4+ or CD8+ T cells sorted from blood, obtained in a trial of the OX40 agonist ivuxolimab. These receptors originate from an adult with an advanced solid tumor such as melanoma, head and neck, liver or kidney cancer.

J is TRBJ1-6 and V is TRBV19; maybe TRBD1 (5 bases). V shed 5 bases and J shed 1 base, with 12 bases lying between them. The germline V gene has CDR1 LNHDA and CDR2 SQIVND (reference sequence). This CDR3 is built from 16 residues. This CDR3 reads CASSERGTSYNSPLHF. CDR3 sequence (DNA): TGTGCCAGTAGTGAGAGGGGCACGTCCTATAATTCACCCCTCCACTTT.

V gene TRBV2 combines with J gene TRBJ1-5, with 7 positions matching TRBD1. The CDR3 contains 15 residues. V lost 5 bases to trimming and J lost 3 bases; unmatched junction nucleotides: 7. Germline CDR1 and CDR2: SNHLY and FYNNEI. The CDR3 here is CASSLNRGFNQPQHF. As DNA, the CDR3 is TGTGCCAGCAGTCTAAACAGGGGATTCAATCAGCCCCAGCATTTT.

This CDR3 reads CASSQVRAQETQYF. CDR3 in DNA: TGCGCCAGCAGCCAAGTACGGGCTCAAGAGACCCAGTACTTC. This rearrangement joins TRBV4-1 to TRBJ2-5; D remains unclear. The germline CDR1 and CDR2 sequences are MGHRA and YSYEKL. CDR3 length equals 14 residues. The V end lost 1 base, the J end lost 2 bases, and 8 bases lay between the germline ends.

The CDR3 reads CASSSNQGDGYTF. CDR3 bases: TGTGCCAGCAGCTCAAACCAGGGGGATGGCTACACCTTC. This chain joins TRBV7-3 and TRBJ1-2; TRBD1 agrees at 7 bases. Germline trimming cut 4 bases from V and 6 bases from J; bases unmatched to any gene: 5. CDR3 length: 13 amino acids. Germline CDR1 and CDR2: SGHTA and FQGTGA. Variable domain in full (rest from reference TRBV7-3 and TRBJ1-2): GAGVSQTPSNKVTEKGKYVELRCDPISGHTALYWYRQSLGQGPEFLIYFQGTGAADDSGLPNDRFFAVRPEGSVSTLKIQRTERGDSAVYLCASSSNQGDGYTFGSGTRLTVV.

The CDR3, as DNA: TGTGCCACCAGCAGTCTGCGCAATTCACCCCTCCACTTT. It codes for CATSSLRNSPLHF. The rearrangement uses TRBV15 and TRBJ1-6; no clear D gene. V was shortened by 3 bases and J by 7 bases, with 7 bases between the two germline ends. This CDR3 spans 13 amino acids. Germline CDR1 and CDR2: LNHNV and YYDKDF (reference sequence).

This rearrangement joins TRBV4-3 to TRBJ2-1, with D possibly TRBD1 on 5 matching bases. The germline CDR1 and CDR2 sequences are LGHNA and YSLEER. V was pared by 3 bases and J by 6 bases, with 21 bases between. The CDR3 totals 17 residues. The CDR3 loop is CASSQSPPGYNTNEQFF. In DNA form, the CDR3 reads TGCGCCAGCAGCCAGTCACCCCCAGGGTACAATACCAATGAGCAGTTCTTC.

The chain is built from TRBV2 and TRBJ1-2; the D gene is possibly TRBD1 (5 bases). The CDR3 is 14 amino acids. Trimming removed 7 bases at V and 1 base at J, with 13 bases between. Germline CDR1 is SNHLY and CDR2 is FYNNEI. CDR3 nucleotides: TGTGCCAGCACCAAAGGGGAGGTTAACTATGGCTACACCTTC. It specifies CASTKGEVNYGYTF.

V and J are TRBV10-3 and TRBJ2-7; 7 nucleotides line up with TRBD1. The CDR3 runs to 13 residues. The ends lost 8 bases at V and 3 bases at J; junction bases unmatched: 7. Germline loops: CDR1 ENHRY, CDR2 SYGVKD. Here the CDR3 DNA reads TGTGCCATCGGTCAAGGACAGGTCTACGAGCAGTACTTC. Amino acids: CAIGQGQVYEQYF.

This clone was detected only once. CDR3 sequence (DNA): TGTGCCAGTCTTAACAGGGCCACCGGGGAGCTGTTTTTT. This gives the protein CASLNRATGELFF. The chain is built from TRBV5-4 and TRBJ2-2; D is perhaps TRBD1 (6 bases). Per the germline V gene, CDR1 is SGHNT and CDR2 is YYREEE (reference sequence). The CDR3 covers 13 residues. V lost 8 bases, J lost 4 bases, and 12 bases lay in between.

This chain joins TRBV10-3 and TRBJ2-1, with D hard to call. Germline V gene lookup returns CDR1 ENHRY and CDR2 SYGVKD. Trimming shortened V by 0 bases and J by 9 bases, and 12 bases separated the two germline ends. This CDR3 spans 14 amino acids. CDR3 region: CAISESRSRREQFF. In DNA form, the CDR3 reads TGTGCCATCAGTGAGTCTAGGAGCCGGCGTGAGCAGTTCTTC.

The chain joins TRBV28 to TRBJ1-1; D perhaps matches TRBD1 (5 bases). Between the trimmed V and J ends, which lost 4 bases and 3 bases, there was a span of 15 bases. Germline-derived CDR1 and CDR2 are MDHEN and SYDVKM. This CDR3 is built from 15 residues. In DNA form, the CDR3 reads TGTGCCAGCAGTTCAACAACAGGTTTGGACACTGAAGCTTTCTTT. This sequence encodes CASSSTTGLDTEAFF.